Listed here are 25 T cell receptor beta chains from one sample, sequenced in a study of cytomegalovirus exposure and HLA in healthy donors. The study ran its PCR with 60 Vbeta and 13 Jbeta primers. Sequenced by immunoSEQ multiplex PCR; TCRdb stores in-frame clones only, minus some. Of 80,000 to 100,000 clones in the sample, around 70% were seen once. The sequenced sample was PBMCs. Receptor source: a man over 45 in good health and CMV-seronegative.

On this clone: Relative to the germline gene, one junction end is altered; a read error may explain this. The sample carries other DNA sequences with the same CDR3. In nucleotides, the CDR3 is TGCGCCAGCAGCCAGGGTAAGCGAAGATCCTCCTACGAGCAGTACTTC. It is translated as CASSQGKRRSSYEQYF. V is TRBV5-4 and J is TRBJ2-7; maybe TRBD1 (5 bases). The CDR3 covers 16 residues. Germline CDR1 is SGHNT and CDR2 is YYREEE (reference sequence).

J is TRBJ1-1 and V is TRBV5-6, with D unclear. This CDR3 contains 19 residues. V shed 1 base and J shed 1 base, with 23 bases lying between them. Germline CDR1 is SGHDT and CDR2 is YYEEEE. The CDR3 bases are TGTGCCAGCAGCTTGTTCGTGCTGAAGCCGGGAAAGTCGAACACTGAAGCTTTCTTT. Residues: CASSLFVLKPGKSNTEAFF.

This clone was seen a few times. The rearrangement joins TRBV7-2 to TRBJ1-6; D gene unclear. CDR1 and CDR2 (germline): SGHTA, FQGNSA. This CDR3 has 16 amino acids. Trimming took off 3 bases at V and 5 bases at J, with 14 bases between the two ends. DNA for the CDR3: TGTGCCAGCAGCTTTGAGAGACAAGAAAATAATTCACCCCTCCACTTT. Residues: CASSFERQENNSPLHF. Full variable domain (missing parts from reference TRBV7-2 and TRBJ1-6): GAGVSQSPSNKVTEKGKDVELRCDPISGHTALYWYRQSLGQGLEFLIYFQGNSAPDKSGLPSDRFSAERTGGSVSTLTIQRTQQEDSAVYLCASSFERQENNSPLHFGNGTRLTVT.

This clone was seen a handful of times. V gene TRBV10-2 combines with J gene TRBJ1-2, with D unclear. This CDR3 comprises 15 residues. Looked up from germline, CDR1 is WSHSY and CDR2 is SAAADI. The V end lost 0 bases, the J end lost 6 bases, and 14 bases lay between the germline ends. This CDR3 reads CASSESVRGFNGYTF. CDR3 coding DNA: TGCGCCAGCAGTGAGTCAGTCCGGGGATTTAATGGCTACACCTTC.

This chain uses TRBV27 with TRBJ2-5, with 11 nucleotides matching TRBD2. There are 20 residues in the CDR3. V shed 4 bases, J shed 3 bases, and the junction held 19 bases outside the gene matches. Germline CDR1 and CDR2: MNHEY and SMNVEV (reference sequence). The CDR3 coding sequence is TGTGCCAGCAGTTCGAAGTCGCCGGCTAGCGGGAGGTTTTTAGAAGAGACCCAGTACTTC. Amino acid sequence: CASSSKSPASGRFLEETQYF.

The chain combines TRBV28 with TRBJ2-1; tentatively, D is TRBD2 (6 bases). The CDR3 consists of 15 residues. The germline CDR1 and CDR2 sequences are MDHEN and SYDVKM. V dropped 6 bases and J dropped 8 bases, with 20 bases sitting between them. CDR3 nucleotides: TGTGCCAGCAGCTCCCCGGGACTCCACAACGATGAGCAGTTCTTC. Translated: CASSSPGLHNDEQFF. Full variable domain (missing parts from reference TRBV28 and TRBJ2-1): DVKVTQSSRYLVKRTGEKVFLECVQDMDHENMFWYRQDPGLGLRLIYFSYDVKMKEKGDIPEGYSVSREKKERFSLILESASTNQTSMYLCASSSPGLHNDEQFFGPGTRLTVL.

The rearrangement joins TRBV7-2 to TRBJ2-7; TRBD2 matches at 10 bases. The CDR3 loop spans 15 amino acids. Germline-derived CDR1 and CDR2 are SGHTA and FQGNSA. The V gene end was trimmed by 5 bases and the J gene end by 2 bases; junction bases not matched to a gene: 6. The DNA for the CDR3 is TGTGCCAGCAGCGCACTAGCGGGGCCCCCCTACGAGCAGTACTTC. Protein sequence: CASSALAGPPYEQYF.

This clone came up a few times. The chain recombines TRBV13 with TRBJ2-1, with D maybe TRBD2 (6 bases). CDR3 size: 12 residues. CDR1 is PRHDT, CDR2 FYEKMQ, per germline (reference sequence). V lost 5 bases, J lost 12 bases, and 14 bases lay in between. The CDR3 loop reads CASSPLRGRQFF. The CDR3 nucleotides are TGTGCCAGCAGCCCCCTCCGGGGGAGGCAGTTCTTC.

This clone has just one count. The chain has TRBV4-1 and TRBJ2-5, with 15 bases aligning to TRBD2. The CDR3 spans 19 residues. Germline V gives CDR1 MGHRA, CDR2 YSYEKL. The V gene end was trimmed by 7 bases and the J gene end by 5 bases; junction bases not matched to a gene: 17. DNA for the CDR3: TGCGCCAGCACCGAAGACTACGGACTAGCGGGAGGGCCGGCGGAGACCCAGTACTTC. Translation: CASTEDYGLAGGPAETQYF.

In its sample, this clone was seen a few times. This rearrangement joins TRBV5-6 to TRBJ2-3, with 12 bases lining up with TRBD2. The CDR3 is made up of 19 amino acids. Germline V lookup: CDR1 SGHDT, CDR2 YYEEEE. V gave up 4 bases and J gave up 2 bases; unmatched junction bases: 14. The CDR3 region has the DNA TGTGCCAGCAGCGGGTGGGGACTAGCGGGCGCCACGTCCACAGATACGCAGTATTTT. Amino acids: CASSGWGLAGATSTDTQYF.

The chain links TRBV2 to TRBJ2-6, with 7 bases fitting TRBD1. The ends lost 5 bases at V and 0 bases at J; junction bases unmatched: 7. CDR1 is SNHLY and CDR2 is FYNNEI in the germline V gene. This CDR3 has 17 amino acids. CDR3 bases: TGTGCCAGCAGTACCGACAGGGATTTCTCTGGGGCCAACGTCCTGACTTTC. This encodes CASSTDRDFSGANVLTF.

This clone occurred a few times. This chain connects TRBV2 to TRBJ2-3; 12 nucleotides match TRBD2. This CDR3 comprises 20 residues. CDR1 and CDR2 from the germline V gene are SNHLY and FYNNEI. The J segment lost 2 bases and the V segment lost 3 bases, leaving 15 bases of the junction unmatched. The CDR3 region is CASSEGGLAGFFYLTDTQYF. CDR3 bases: TGTGCCAGCAGTGAGGGCGGACTAGCGGGATTCTTTTATCTCACAGATACGCAGTATTTT.

This clone was counted between two and nine times. The chain couples TRBV14 to TRBJ1-4; 8 bases align to TRBD1. V was pared by 0 bases and J by 3 bases, with 6 bases of the junction left unmatched. The CDR3 contains 17 residues. The germline CDR1 and CDR2 sequences are SGHDN and FVKESK. The CDR3 reads CASSQEAGGSSNEKLFF. CDR3 coding DNA: TGTGCCAGCAGCCAAGAAGCAGGGGGCTCTTCTAATGAAAAACTGTTTTTT.

The rearrangement links TRBV27 to TRBJ2-5; 11 positions match TRBD1. The germline gives CDR1 MNHEY, CDR2 SMNVEV (reference sequence). The CDR3 runs to 19 residues. V lost 3 bases to trimming and J lost 4 bases; unmatched junction nucleotides: 16. The CDR3 nucleotides read TGTGCCAGCAGTTTTTTGCCCCCGGGACAGGGGGGAAGCGGAGAGACCCAGTACTTC. Translation gives CASSFLPPGQGGSGETQYF.

This clone was observed a few times. This rearrangement joins TRBV25-1 to TRBJ2-7; D is perhaps TRBD1 (6 bases). Between the trimmed V and J ends, which lost 7 bases and 4 bases, there was a span of 11 bases. The V gene's germline CDR1 is MGHDK and CDR2 SYGVNS. The CDR3 has 12 amino acids. The chain's CDR3 is CASTQGLYEQYF. The CDR3 DNA reads TGTGCCAGCACCCAGGGGCTGTACGAGCAGTACTTC.

This sequence joins TRBV6-5 and TRBJ1-3; 8 positions agree with TRBD1. Germline V gene data show CDR1 as MNHEY and CDR2 as SVGAGI. There are 16 residues in the CDR3. With 4 bases clipped from V and 3 bases from J, the junction kept 8 bases outside the gene matches. Here the CDR3 reads CASSWDRTWNGNTIYF. The CDR3 bases are TGTGCCAGCAGTTGGGACAGGACCTGGAATGGAAACACCATATATTTT.

The J gene is TRBJ2-2, the V gene TRBV27; perhaps TRBD2 as D (5 bases). Germline V lookup: CDR1 MNHEY, CDR2 SMNVEV (reference sequence). This CDR3 contains 15 residues. V lost 5 bases, J lost 0 bases, and 10 bases lay in between. Here the CDR3 reads CASSLTGTNTGELFF. DNA for the CDR3: TGTGCCAGCAGTCTGACGGGAACGAACACCGGGGAGCTGTTTTTT.

The rearrangement uses TRBV27 and TRBJ1-4, with 8 bases identical to TRBD1. Germline V gives CDR1 MNHEY, CDR2 SMNVEV (reference sequence). V shed 5 bases and J 7 bases; nucleotides not matched to a gene: 6. The CDR3 is 14 amino acids. CDR3 sequence: CASSDYRGGEKLFF. In nucleotides, the CDR3 is TGTGCCAGCAGTGATTACAGGGGGGGTGAAAAACTGTTTTTT.

This clone has just a few counts. The chain employs TRBV6-1 and TRBJ2-7; D ambiguous. V was pared by 6 bases and J by 2 bases, with 14 bases between. The CDR3 loop spans 14 amino acids. Germline assignment: CDR1 MNHNS and CDR2 SASEGT. CDR3 coding DNA: TGTGCCAGCAGCCTCGCCAGGCCCACCTACGAGCAGTACTTC. Protein: CASSLARPTYEQYF.

This clone was picked up a small number of times. CDR3 in amino acids: CASSSLSTRNYGYTF. CDR3 nucleotide sequence: TGTGCCAGTAGTAGCCTTAGTACCAGGAACTATGGCTACACCTTC. The chain uses TRBV19 and TRBJ1-2; the D is unclear. The length of the CDR3 is 15 residues. Trimming left V 4 bases short and J 2 bases short, with 14 bases between. Germline assignment: CDR1 LNHDA and CDR2 SQIVND (reference sequence).

The J gene is TRBJ2-1, the V gene TRBV2; 13 positions agree with TRBD2. Trimming removed 7 bases from V and 9 bases from J; junction bases left unmatched: 12. From germline, CDR1 is SNHLY and CDR2 FYNNEI. The CDR3 consists of 16 residues. CDR3 in DNA: TGTGCCAGCAACCACCTACTAGCGGGGGGGCTCAGTGAGCAGTTCTTC. Translated, it gives CASNHLLAGGLSEQFF.

The chain couples TRBV30 to TRBJ2-7, with 9 bases identical to TRBD2. The germline V gene encodes CDR1 GTSNPN and CDR2 SVGIG (reference sequence). The CDR3 is 13 amino acids. After removal of 1 base from V and 12 bases from J, the junction contained 10 bases not matched to a gene. The CDR3 protein is CAWSEASGRTMYF. CDR3 coding DNA: TGTGCCTGGAGTGAGGCCAGCGGGAGGACGATGTACTTC.

This clone was seen a single time. This chain uses TRBV19 with TRBJ2-4; 9 positions match TRBD1. Trimming removed 3 bases from V and 0 bases from J; junction bases left unmatched: 15. The CDR3 sequence is 20 residues long. In germline, CDR1 is LNHDA, CDR2 SQIVND (reference sequence). CDR3 bases: TGTGCCAGTAGTATTCTCCGGGGACAGGGTAGTCTTGGAGCCAAAAACATTCAGTACTTC. It is translated as CASSILRGQGSLGAKNIQYF. The full variable domain, with the rest looked up from reference TRBV19 and TRBJ2-4, is DGGITQSPKYLFRKEGQNVTLSCEQNLNHDAMYWYRQDPGQGLRLIYYSQIVNDFQKGDIAEGYSVSREKKESFPLTVTSAQKNPTAFYLCASSILRGQGSLGAKNIQYFGAGTRLSVL.

The V gene is TRBV5-1, the J gene TRBJ2-1, with D unclear. The V end lost 4 bases, the J end lost 0 bases, and 11 bases lay between the germline ends. Germline loops: CDR1 SGHRS, CDR2 YFSETQ. The CDR3 has 15 residues. CDR3 in amino acids: CASSVTESSYNEQFF. The CDR3 coding sequence is TGCGCCAGCAGCGTCACAGAGAGCTCCTACAATGAGCAGTTCTTC.

The sample holds a few counts of this clone. The chain links TRBV29-1 to TRBJ2-2; 8 nucleotides align to TRBD2. V lost 4 bases and J lost 1; bases outside the gene matches: 11. Germline CDR1 and CDR2: SQVTM and ANQGSEA. This CDR3 is built from 17 residues. The CDR3 spells CSVGLAAGALNTGELFF. As DNA, the CDR3 is TGCAGCGTTGGACTGGCAGCGGGGGCCTTGAACACCGGGGAGCTGTTTTTT.